This TCR beta chain was recovered during a study of vaccination effects on CD4 cells after COVID-19. At the level of the study: Samples gathered post-vaccine arrived a median of 72 days past the second dose.

This CDR3 contains 12 residues. The V end was cut by 3 bases, the J end by 5 bases, with 8 bases between. Germline CDR1 LGHDT, CDR2 YNNKEL (reference sequence). The repertoire was sequenced with immunoSEQ multiplex PCR; TCRdb's copy has only in-frame clones and lacks some. The table has 30,000 to 40,000 clones, 82% seen once. About this clone itself: Its specificity is unknown.

ViraFEST used viral peptide pools to expand antigen-specific CD4+ T cells before sequencing. Following 10 days of culture, CD4+ T cells were isolated. Two doses of BNT162b2 or mRNA-1273 vaccine were administered to participants. It was with 10 IU/ml IL-2 and about 10 ug/ml peptides that about 2 million PBMC per well were cultured. The specimen was CD4+ T cells from PBMCs cultured with HCoV-NL63 spike peptides, collected after COVID-19 vaccination. The TCR originated in a human donor who received a COVID-19 vaccine. Some clones in this sample may be carry-over from other donors' samples. The chain links TRBV3-1 (or the pseudogene TRBV3-2) to TRBJ2-7; D gene unclear. The CDR3 nucleotides are TGTGCCAGCAGCCAGGGTACCCACGAGCAGTACGTC. Protein product: CASSQGTHEQYV.